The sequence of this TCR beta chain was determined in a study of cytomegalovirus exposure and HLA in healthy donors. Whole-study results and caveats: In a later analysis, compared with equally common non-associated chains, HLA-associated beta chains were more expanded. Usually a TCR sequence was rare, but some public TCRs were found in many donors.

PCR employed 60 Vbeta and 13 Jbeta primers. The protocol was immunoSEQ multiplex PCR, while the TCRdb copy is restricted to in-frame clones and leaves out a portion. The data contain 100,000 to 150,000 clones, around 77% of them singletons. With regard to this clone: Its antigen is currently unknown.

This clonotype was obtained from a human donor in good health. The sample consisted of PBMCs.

CDR3 nucleotides: TGTGCCAGCGGAGTGGAGGAGCGGGAGGCCGGGGAGCTGTTTTTT. It encodes CASGVEEREAGELFF. The V gene is TRBV28, the J gene TRBJ2-2, with 9 bases lining up with TRBD2. CDR3 size: 15 residues. J gave up 6 bases and V 8 bases, and 10 bases lay outside the gene matches. CDR1 is MDHEN, CDR2 SYDVKM, per germline.